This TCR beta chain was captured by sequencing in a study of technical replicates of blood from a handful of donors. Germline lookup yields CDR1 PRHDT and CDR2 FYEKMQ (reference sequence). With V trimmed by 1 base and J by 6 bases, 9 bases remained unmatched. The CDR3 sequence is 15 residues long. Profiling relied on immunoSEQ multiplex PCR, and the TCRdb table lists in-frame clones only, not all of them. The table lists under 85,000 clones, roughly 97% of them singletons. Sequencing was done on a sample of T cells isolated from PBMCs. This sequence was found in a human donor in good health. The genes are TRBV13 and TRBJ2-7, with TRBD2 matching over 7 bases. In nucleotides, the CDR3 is TGTGCCAGCAGCTTAGATGCGGGAGCTCCTTCCGAGCAGTACTTC. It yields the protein CASSLDAGAPSEQYF.